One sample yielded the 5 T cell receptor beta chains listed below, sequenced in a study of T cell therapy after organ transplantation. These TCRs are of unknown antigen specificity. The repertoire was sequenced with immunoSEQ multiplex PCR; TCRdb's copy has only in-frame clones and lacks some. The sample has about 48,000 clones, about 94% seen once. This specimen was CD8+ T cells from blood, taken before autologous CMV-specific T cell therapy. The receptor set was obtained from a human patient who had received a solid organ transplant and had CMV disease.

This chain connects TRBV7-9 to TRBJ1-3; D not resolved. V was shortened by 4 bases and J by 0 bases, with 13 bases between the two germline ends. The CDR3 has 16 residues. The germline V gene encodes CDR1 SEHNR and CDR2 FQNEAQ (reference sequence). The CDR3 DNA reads TGTGCCAGCAGCTCTCAGACATTTAGCTCTGGAAACACCATATATTTT. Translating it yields CASSSQTFSSGNTIYF.

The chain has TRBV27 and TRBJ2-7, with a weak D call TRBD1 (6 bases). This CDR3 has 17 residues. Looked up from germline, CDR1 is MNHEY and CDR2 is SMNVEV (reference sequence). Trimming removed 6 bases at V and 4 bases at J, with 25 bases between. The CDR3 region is CASSPSPNQGFSYEQYF. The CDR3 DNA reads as TGTGCCAGCAGCCCAAGTCCCAATCAGGGGTTTTCGTACGAGCAGTACTTC.

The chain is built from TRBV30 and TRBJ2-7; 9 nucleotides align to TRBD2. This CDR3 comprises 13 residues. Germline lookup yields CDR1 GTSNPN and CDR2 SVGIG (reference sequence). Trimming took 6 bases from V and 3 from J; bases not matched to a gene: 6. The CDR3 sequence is CACLAGGVYEQYF. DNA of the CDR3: TGTGCCTGCTTGGCGGGGGGGGTCTACGAGCAGTACTTC.

Here the CDR3 reads CASSSGPGSNQPQHF. Written as DNA, the CDR3 is TGTGCCAGCAGTTCCGGACCGGGCAGCAATCAGCCCCAGCATTTT. The V call is TRBV27, the J call TRBJ1-5; D gene ambiguous. V shed 4 bases and J shed 1 base, with 11 bases lying between them. Germline V gene lookup returns CDR1 MNHEY and CDR2 SMNVEV (reference sequence). There are 15 residues in the CDR3.

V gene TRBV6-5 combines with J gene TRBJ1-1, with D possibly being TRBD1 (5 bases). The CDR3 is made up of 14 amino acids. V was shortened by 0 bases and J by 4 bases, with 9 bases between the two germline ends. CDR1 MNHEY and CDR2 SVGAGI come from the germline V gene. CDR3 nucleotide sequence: TGTGCCAGCAGTTACTCGGGGGGGGGCACTGAAGCTTTCTTT. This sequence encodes CASSYSGGGTEAFF.